Below, 20 T cell receptor beta chains from the same sample are listed, as sequenced in a study of T cell responses to AZD1222 COVID-19 vaccine. Libraries were prepared by immunoSEQ multiplex PCR; TCRdb keeps only in-frame clonotypes and omits some of them. Of nearly 90,000 clones listed, about 88% are singletons. The source was peripheral blood, collected 28 days after the second AZD1222 dose. These TCRs come from an adult who received the AZD1222 COVID-19 vaccine.

This sequence joins TRBV6-1 and TRBJ1-4; D is perhaps TRBD1 (5 bases). CDR3 length: 22 residues. CDR1 and CDR2 from the germline V gene are MNHNS and SASEGT. Trimming left V 2 bases short and J 8 bases short, with 36 bases between. CDR3 sequence: CASSEPYPRDRNVLAVREKLFF. CDR3 in DNA: TGTGCCAGCAGTGAACCTTACCCCCGGGACCGAAATGTCCTCGCGGTTCGGGAAAAACTGTTTTTT.

V is TRBV7-2 and J is TRBJ2-7; no definite D call. Per the germline V gene, CDR1 is SGHTA and CDR2 is FQGNSA. This CDR3 has 11 amino acids. Trimming took 4 bases from V and 2 from J, leaving 3 bases between them. The CDR3 loop is CASSSTYEQYF. Written as DNA, the CDR3 is TGTGCCAGCAGCTCCACCTACGAGCAGTACTTC.

This chain connects TRBV6-5 to TRBJ1-2; D may be TRBD1 (6 bases). This CDR3 has 14 residues. CDR1 MNHEY and CDR2 SVGAGI come from the germline V gene. Trimming cost V 10 bases and J 0 bases, with 15 bases left between them. The CDR3 reads CATFRDTANYGYTF. Written as DNA, the CDR3 is TGTGCCACCTTCCGGGACACAGCTAACTATGGCTACACCTTC.

The rearrangement links TRBV7-3 to TRBJ2-6, with unresolved D. Germline V gene lookup returns CDR1 SGHTA and CDR2 FQGTGA. The CDR3 consists of 17 residues. V dropped 4 bases and J dropped 0 bases, with 13 bases sitting between them. CDR3 in DNA: TGTGCCAGCAGCTCGAACGCAAATCCCTCTGGGGCCAACGTCCTGACTTTC. This translates into CASSSNANPSGANVLTF.

The chain carries TRBV6-1 and TRBJ1-2, with D uncertain. This CDR3 has 14 amino acids. Trimming took off 0 bases at V and 4 bases at J, with 9 bases between the two ends. CDR1 MNHNS and CDR2 SASEGT come from the germline V gene. The CDR3 DNA reads as TGTGCCAGCAGTGAAGCCCCCACGTCCTATGGCTACACCTTC. It yields the protein CASSEAPTSYGYTF.

This clone came up a few times. J is TRBJ2-7 and V is TRBV2; D is possibly TRBD2 (6 bases). CDR1 is SNHLY, CDR2 FYNNEI, per germline. This CDR3 contains 14 residues. V was clipped by 11 bases and J by 0 bases, with 17 bases between them. In DNA, the CDR3 is TGTGCCTCGGGGGAAGGAATCAGCTCCTACGAGCAGTACTTC. Translating it yields CASGEGISSYEQYF.

The chain joins TRBV18 to TRBJ2-3; D may be TRBD2 (5 bases). V dropped 3 bases and J dropped 7 bases, with 14 bases sitting between them. Germline CDR1 reads KGHSH; CDR2 reads LQKENI. This CDR3 has 14 residues. This CDR3 reads CASSPDFTAYTQYF. In nucleotides, the CDR3 is TGTGCCAGCTCACCGGACTTCACTGCATATACGCAGTATTTT.

This clone came up once. V usage is TRBV6-1 and J usage is TRBJ1-2; a possible D gene is TRBD1 (6 bases). Trimming stripped 6 bases from V and 8 bases from J, with 13 bases between. This CDR3 region has 12 residues. Germline CDR1 and CDR2: MNHNS and SASEGT. CDR3 coding DNA: TGTGCCAGCAGCGCAGGGGAGGGCGGCTACACCTTC. Translation gives CASSAGEGGYTF.

J is TRBJ1-6 and V is TRBV10-2, with D perhaps TRBD1 (6 bases). The germline gives CDR1 WSHSY, CDR2 SAAADI. V was cut by 3 bases and J by 6 bases, with 9 bases left in between. The CDR3 has 14 amino acids. CDR3 loop: CASSEGGGNSPLHF. The CDR3 coding sequence is TGCGCCAGCAGTGAAGGGGGAGGTAATTCACCCCTCCACTTT.

The V and J genes are TRBV10-3 and TRBJ2-7; D gene ambiguous. CDR3 length: 14 amino acids. Trimming shortened V by 4 bases and J by 4 bases, and 14 bases separated the two germline ends. CDR1 and CDR2 from the germline V gene are ENHRY and SYGVKD. In nucleotides, the CDR3 is TGTGCCATCAGTGTTGGGAAGGGTAAATACGAGCAGTACTTC. Amino acids: CAISVGKGKYEQYF.

The chain combines TRBV4-2 with TRBJ1-6; the D gene is possibly TRBD1 (6 bases). This CDR3 comprises 15 residues. Germline V gene data show CDR1 as LGHNA and CDR2 as YNFKEQ. With 6 bases removed from V and 10 bases from J, the gap between germline ends came to 19 bases. The CDR3 coding sequence is TGTGCCAGCAGTAAAAGTCTAACAGGGATCTCACCCCTCCACTTT. This gives the protein CASSKSLTGISPLHF.

This chain joins TRBV4-2 and TRBJ1-1; D gene uncertain. The length of the CDR3 is 13 residues. Germline V gene lookup returns CDR1 LGHNA and CDR2 YNFKEQ. V was cut by 0 bases and J by 8 bases, with 10 bases left in between. CDR3 protein: CASSQDLVREAFF. As DNA, the CDR3 is TGTGCCAGCAGCCAAGATTTAGTGAGGGAAGCTTTCTTT.

This chain connects TRBV27 to TRBJ1-2, with D possibly TRBD1 on 5 matching bases. CDR1 and CDR2 from the germline V gene are MNHEY and SMNVEV (reference sequence). The CDR3 contains 15 residues. V was trimmed by 6 bases and J by 6 bases, leaving 20 bases between them. The CDR3 DNA sequence: TGTGCCAGCAGCCCCACGGGACTACAAAGTGATGGCTACACCTTC. It codes for CASSPTGLQSDGYTF.

The chain combines TRBV28 with TRBJ1-5; TRBD1 matches 7 bases. Germline V lookup: CDR1 MDHEN, CDR2 SYDVKM. Germline trimming cut 6 bases from V and 0 bases from J; bases unmatched to any gene: 14. The CDR3 is made up of 18 amino acids. The DNA for the CDR3 is TGTGCCAGCAGGCAGGGGGAGGGGGCTATACTTAGCAATCAGCCCCAGCATTTT. It translates to CASRQGEGAILSNQPQHF.

The chain employs TRBV7-9 and TRBJ1-1; D might be TRBD1 (5 bases). The V end was cut by 1 base, the J end by 9 bases, with 15 bases between. The germline V gene encodes CDR1 SEHNR and CDR2 FQNEAQ (reference sequence). The CDR3 runs to 14 residues. Written as DNA, the CDR3 is TGTGCCAGCAGCTTAGACGTGGGGGGTATTAAAGCTTTCTTT. This translates into CASSLDVGGIKAFF.

This clone was seen more than once but under ten times. This chain connects TRBV10-2 to TRBJ2-1; D may match TRBD1 or TRBD2 (5 bases each). CDR1 WSHSY and CDR2 SAAADI come from the germline V gene. V lost 3 bases, J lost 6 bases, and 18 bases lay in between. CDR3 length equals 16 residues. CDR3 sequence (DNA): TGCGCCAGCAGTGACAACTGGGACCAACGTTCCAATGAGCAGTTCTTC. Translation: CASSDNWDQRSNEQFF.

Points on this clone: Germline is not matched at one junction end, which may reflect a read error. The V call is TRBV6-1, the J call TRBJ1-5; TRBD1 matches at 7 bases. The CDR3 has 13 amino acids. Germline CDR1 MNHNS, CDR2 SASEGT. The CDR3 is CASGDRVNQPQHF. The DNA for the CDR3 is TGTGCCAGCGGTGACAGGGTCAATCAGCCCCAGCATTTT.

Here the CDR3 DNA reads TGTGCCAGCAGTTACAGGGGACAGGGAAAGGGTCGAGGCTACACCTTC. Translated, it gives CASSYRGQGKGRGYTF. This chain uses TRBV6-5 with TRBJ1-2, with TRBD1 matching 9 bases. The CDR3 loop spans 16 amino acids. V dropped 2 bases and J dropped 8; count of bases not matched to a gene: 12. Germline CDR1 and CDR2: MNHEY and SVGAGI.

The rearrangement joins TRBV7-6 to TRBJ2-2; no reliable D call. The germline CDR1 and CDR2 sequences are SGHVS and FNYEAQ. Trimming took off 4 bases at V and 5 bases at J, with 8 bases between the two ends. The CDR3 is made up of 13 amino acids. The CDR3 sequence: CASSSFRTGELFF. The CDR3 DNA sequence: TGTGCCAGCAGCTCCTTCCGGACCGGGGAGCTGTTTTTT.

The V and J genes are TRBV7-3 and TRBJ2-2, with D unresolved. Per the germline V gene, CDR1 is SGHTA and CDR2 is FQGTGA. V dropped 8 bases and J dropped 0 bases, with 4 bases sitting between them. The CDR3 spans 12 residues. The CDR3 nucleotides are TGTGCCAGCTCCGCGAACACCGGGGAGCTGTTTTTT. Its protein product is CASSANTGELFF.